The 3 T cell receptor beta chains given below trace back to one sample, sequenced in a study of T cells in Graves' hyperthyroidism and ophthalmopathy. TCR beta CDR3 regions were amplified from RNA. A set of HTBI primers served as the primers for a first-round RT-PCR of the TCR CDR3. TCRdb re-analysed the multiplex PCR reads in MiXCR, keeping a single row per CDR3 protein. The sample gives 550,000 to 850,000 distinct CDR3 sequences, about 17% of which show up once; 16% is in the top ten. The sample consisted of blood. These receptors all stem from a woman in her fifties or sixties with Graves' hyperthyroidism that later progressed to Graves' ophthalmopathy.

This clonotype showed up many times. The junction departs from the called germline gene at one end, perhaps through a read error. This chain joins TRBV11-1 and TRBJ2-3; D remains ambiguous. The CDR3 extends over 15 amino acids. Germline V gene sequence: CDR1 SGHAT, CDR2 FQDESV (reference sequence). CDR3 amino acids: CASSQQGFSTDTQYF. Written as DNA, the CDR3 is TGTGCCAGCAGCCAGCAAGGCTTCAGCACAGATACACAGTATTTT.

This clonotype was detected ten times or more. V and J are TRBV5-1 and TRBJ2-1; TRBD1 matches at 7 bases. This CDR3 region has 17 residues. J gave up 6 bases and V 2 bases, and 14 bases lay outside the gene matches. CDR1 is SGHRS, CDR2 YFSETQ, per germline. CDR3 protein: CASSLFRQGSVGNEQFF. CDR3 nucleotide sequence: TGCGCCAGCAGCTTATTTCGACAGGGCTCGGTGGGCAATGAGCAGTTCTTC.

In this sample, this clonotype turned up many times. The chain links TRBV3-1 to TRBJ1-1, with D possibly TRBD1 on 5 matching bases. The V end was cut by 1 base, the J end by 3 bases, with 12 bases between. This CDR3 has 15 residues. CDR1 and CDR2 from the germline V gene are LGHDT and YNNKEL (reference sequence). The CDR3, as DNA: TGTGCCAGCAGCCAAGCTACTGGGGGGGACACTGAAGCTTTCTTT. This sequence encodes CASSQATGGDTEAFF.